This is a list of T cell receptor beta chains from one sample in a study of cytomegalovirus exposure and HLA in healthy donors. Method: immunoSEQ multiplex PCR; TCRdb's copy keeps in-frame clones and lacks some. The sample carries approximately 150,000 clones, almost 85% recorded once. The sample comprised PBMCs. The receptor source for this set is a man in his thirties or forties in good health and CMV-seropositive. Both conserved end residues are part of each CDR3. D genes are given only for firm matches. The listing skips clone size in some rows; elsewhere it reads once, few, many or a size class.

clone size	D gene	V gene	J gene	CDR3 protein	CDR3 DNA
-	-	TRBV9	TRBJ2-7	CASSPEFRAGEQYF	TGTGCCAGCAGCCCAGAATTTAGGGCGGGGGAGCAGTACTTC
-	-	TRBV5-5	TRBJ2-6	CASSLSWSSGANVLTF	TGTGCCAGCAGCTTGAGCTGGAGCTCTGGGGCCAACGTCCTGACTTTC
few	-	TRBV5-1	TRBJ1-1	CASSVDGNTEAFF	TGCGCCAGCAGCGTGGACGGTAACACTGAAGCTTTCTTT
-	-	TRBV5-4	TRBJ1-1	CASSVKGVGRAFF	TGTGCCAGCAGCGTGAAGGGGGTGGGACGAGCTTTCTTT
-	-	TRBV2	TRBJ2-7	CASSESIKVGGSYEQYF	TGTGCCAGCAGTGAATCAATAAAGGTTGGCGGTAGTTACGAGCAGTACTTC
once	-	TRBV5-1	TRBJ1-1	CASSLDPGNTEAFF	TGCGCCAGCAGCTTGGACCCAGGGAACACTGAAGCTTTCTTT
once	-	TRBV6-1	TRBJ2-7	CASTAGTYEQYF	TGTGCCAGCACTGCAGGGACCTACGAGCAGTACTTC
-	-	TRBV7-9	TRBJ2-3	CASSLFTDTQYF	TGTGCCAGCAGCCTTTTCACAGATACGCAGTATTTT
-	-	TRBV12-5	TRBJ1-3	CASGLFAGYGNTIYF	TGTGCTAGTGGTTTATTCGCAGGGTACGGAAACACCATATATTTT
-	-	TRBV9	TRBJ1-1	CASSLITGTEAFF	TGTGCCAGCAGCCTTATTACGGGCACTGAAGCTTTCTTT
once	-	TRBV27	TRBJ2-3	CASSLVQGSDTQYF	TGTGCCAGCAGTTTAGTGCAGGGGTCAGATACGCAGTATTTT
-	TRBD1	TRBV28	TRBJ2-5	CASSFPTGVRETQYF	TGTGCCAGCAGTTTTCCTACAGGGGTTAGGGAGACCCAGTACTTC
once	TRBD1	TRBV2	TRBJ1-1	CASSEEGQGFTEAFF	TGTGCCAGCAGTGAGGAAGGACAGGGGTTCACTGAAGCTTTCTTT
-	TRBD2	TRBV15	TRBJ2-1	CATSRVPGGGGEQFF	TGTGCCACCAGCAGAGTACCGGGGGGGGGTGGTGAGCAGTTCTTC
-	TRBD1	TRBV5-6	TRBJ2-4	CASSSGTGSYSQYF	TGTGCCAGCAGCTCGGGGACAGGGAGCTACAGTCAGTACTTC
-	-	TRBV5-8	TRBJ2-3	CASSLRGTDTQYF	TGTGCCAGCTCCCTGCGGGGTACAGATACGCAGTATTTT
-	TRBD1	TRBV5-1	TRBJ2-5	CASSSQGPLETQYF	TGCGCCAGCAGCTCACAGGGGCCGTTGGAGACCCAGTACTTC
-	-	TRBV27	TRBJ2-7	CASKGSAQATF	TGTGCCAGCAAAGGTTCGGCTCAGGCGACCTTC
-	TRBD2	TRBV19	TRBJ2-7	CARKIVGLAGGYEQYF	TGTGCGCGAAAAATCGTTGGACTAGCGGGAGGCTACGAGCAGTACTTC
-	TRBD1	TRBV7-9	TRBJ1-1	CASSAGTGIGAFF	TGTGCCAGCAGCGCCGGGACAGGGATTGGAGCTTTCTTT
-	-	TRBV28	TRBJ1-1	CARSGQMNTEAFF	TGTGCCAGGTCTGGACAAATGAACACTGAAGCTTTCTTT
once	-	TRBV6-5	TRBJ1-1	CASSLSVNTEAFF	TGTGCCAGCAGTTTGTCAGTGAACACTGAAGCTTTCTTT
once	-	TRBV7-9	TRBJ2-1	CASSYYDEQFF	TGTGCCAGCAGTTACTATGATGAGCAGTTCTTC
-	-	TRBV5-1	TRBJ2-2	CASSREPGRTGELFF	TGCGCCAGCAGTCGAGAGCCAGGTCGCACCGGGGAGCTGTTTTTT
-	TRBD2	TRBV4-2	TRBJ2-3	CASSQAARGGGDTQYF	TGTGCCAGCAGCCAAGCGGCGCGGGGGGGCGGGGATACGCAGTATTTT
-	-	TRBV13	TRBJ2-7	CASSLGIATTYEQYF	TGTGCCAGCAGCTTAGGGATAGCGACCACCTACGAGCAGTACTTC
-	TRBD1	TRBV27	TRBJ1-2	CASSFTGGRLASNYGYTF	TGTGCCAGCAGTTTTACAGGGGGCCGGTTGGCATCTAACTATGGCTACACCTTC
once	TRBD1	TRBV19	TRBJ2-2	CASSRGQGITGELFF	TGTGCCAGTAGTAGGGGACAGGGGATCACCGGGGAGCTGTTTTTT
-	-	TRBV30	TRBJ1-3	CAWRFSDSGNTIYF	TGTGCCTGGAGGTTCAGCGACTCTGGAAACACCATATATTTT
-	-	TRBV5-4	TRBJ1-2	CASSYNALANYGYTF	TGTGCCAGCAGCTATAACGCGCTCGCTAACTATGGCTACACCTTC
-	-	TRBV28	TRBJ1-3	CASSSPEGAFTIYF	TGTGCCAGCAGTTCCCCGGAAGGGGCTTTCACCATATATTTT
-	-	TRBV10-1	TRBJ2-6	CASSESQRGGANVLTF	TGCGCCAGCAGTGAGTCTCAGAGGGGGGGGGCCAACGTCCTGACTTTC
-	-	TRBV11-2	TRBJ1-1	CASSLSTSTEAFF	TGTGCCAGCAGCTTATCCACGAGCACTGAAGCTTTCTTT
-	-	TRBV6-6	TRBJ1-2	CASSWEGEVGGYTF	TGTGCCAGCAGTTGGGAGGGGGAAGTTGGTGGCTACACCTTC
-	TRBD2	TRBV7-6	TRBJ2-2	CASSLTSGGPTGELFF	TGTGCCAGCAGCCTGACTAGCGGGGGGCCCACCGGGGAGCTGTTTTTT
-	TRBD1	TRBV6-1	TRBJ1-5	CASSDYRGSWPQHF	TGTGCCAGCAGTGATTACAGGGGGTCTTGGCCCCAGCATTTT
-	TRBD1	TRBV5-1	TRBJ1-2	CASSLDRGQVF	TGCGCCAGCAGCTTGGATAGGGGGCAAGTCTTC
-	-	TRBV10-3	TRBJ1-5	CAISIGGTQPQHF	TGTGCCATCAGCATAGGGGGAACTCAGCCCCAGCATTTT
-	-	TRBV5-3	TRBJ1-5	CARSCNQGGQPQHF	TGTGCCAGAAGCTGTAACCAGGGTGGTCAGCCCCAGCATTTT
-	-	TRBV5-1	TRBJ2-1	CASSLGHQRNEQFF	TGCGCCAGCAGCTTGGGACATCAAAGGAATGAGCAGTTCTTC
-	-	TRBV28	TRBJ1-3	CASSFGLSGNTIYF	TGTGCCAGCAGTTTCGGTTTAAGTGGAAACACCATATATTTT